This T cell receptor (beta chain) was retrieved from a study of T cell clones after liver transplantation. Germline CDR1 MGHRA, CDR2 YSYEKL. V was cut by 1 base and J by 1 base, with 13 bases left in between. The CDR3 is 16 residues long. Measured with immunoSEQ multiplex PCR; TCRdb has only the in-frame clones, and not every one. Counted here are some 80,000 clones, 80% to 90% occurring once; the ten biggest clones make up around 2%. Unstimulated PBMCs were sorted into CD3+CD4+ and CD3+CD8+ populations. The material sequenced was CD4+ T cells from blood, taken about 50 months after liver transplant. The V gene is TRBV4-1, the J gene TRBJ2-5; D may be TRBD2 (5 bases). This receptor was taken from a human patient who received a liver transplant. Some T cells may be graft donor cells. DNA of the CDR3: TGCGCCAGCAGCCAAGGCGTCGGGCGGGTCCAAGAGACCCAGTACTTC. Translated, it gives CASSQGVGRVQETQYF.